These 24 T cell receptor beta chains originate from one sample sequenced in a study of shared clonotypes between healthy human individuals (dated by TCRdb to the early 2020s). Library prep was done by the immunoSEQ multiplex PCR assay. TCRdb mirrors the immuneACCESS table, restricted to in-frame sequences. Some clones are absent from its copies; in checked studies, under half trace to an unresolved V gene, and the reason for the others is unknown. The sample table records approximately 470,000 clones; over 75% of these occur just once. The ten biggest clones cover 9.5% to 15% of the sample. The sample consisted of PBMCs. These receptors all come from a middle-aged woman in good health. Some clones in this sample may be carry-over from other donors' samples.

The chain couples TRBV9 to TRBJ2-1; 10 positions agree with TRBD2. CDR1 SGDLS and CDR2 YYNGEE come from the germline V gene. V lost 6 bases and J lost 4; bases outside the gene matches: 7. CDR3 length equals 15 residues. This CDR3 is CASNPSGRSYNEQFF. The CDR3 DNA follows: TGTGCCAGCAACCCTAGCGGGAGATCGTACAATGAGCAGTTCTTC.

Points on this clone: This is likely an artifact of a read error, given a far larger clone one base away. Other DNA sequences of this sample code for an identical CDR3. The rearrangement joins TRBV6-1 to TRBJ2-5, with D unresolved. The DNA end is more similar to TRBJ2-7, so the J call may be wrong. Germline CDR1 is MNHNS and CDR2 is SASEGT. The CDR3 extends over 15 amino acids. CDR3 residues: CASSERATSSYEQYF. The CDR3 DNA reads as TGTGCCAGTAGTGAAAGAGCGACAAGCTCCTACGAGCAGTACTTC.

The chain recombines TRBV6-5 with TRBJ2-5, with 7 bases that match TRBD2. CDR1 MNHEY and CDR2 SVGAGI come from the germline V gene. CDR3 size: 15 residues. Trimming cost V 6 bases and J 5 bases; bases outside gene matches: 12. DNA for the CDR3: TGTGCCAGCAGCCCACAGGATCTCGGGAGGGAGACCCAGTACTTC. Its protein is CASSPQDLGRETQYF.

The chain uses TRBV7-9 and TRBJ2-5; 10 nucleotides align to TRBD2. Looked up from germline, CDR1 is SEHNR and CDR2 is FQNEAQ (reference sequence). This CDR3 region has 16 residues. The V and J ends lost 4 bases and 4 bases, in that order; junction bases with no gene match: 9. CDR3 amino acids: CASSSSGRARLETQYF. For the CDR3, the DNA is TGTGCCAGCAGCTCGAGCGGGAGGGCACGGTTAGAGACCCAGTACTTC.

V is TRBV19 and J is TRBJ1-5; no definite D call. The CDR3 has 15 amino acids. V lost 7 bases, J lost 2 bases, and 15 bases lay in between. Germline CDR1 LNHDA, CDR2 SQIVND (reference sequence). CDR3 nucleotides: TGTGCCAGTACCTCCGAGCGCGGGGGCAATCAGCCCCAGCATTTT. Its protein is CASTSERGGNQPQHF.

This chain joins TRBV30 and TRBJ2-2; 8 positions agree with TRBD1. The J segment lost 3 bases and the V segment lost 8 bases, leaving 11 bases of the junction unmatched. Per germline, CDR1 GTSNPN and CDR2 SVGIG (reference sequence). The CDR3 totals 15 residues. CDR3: CASSPGQGDTGELFF. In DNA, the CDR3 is TGTGCCAGCAGCCCCGGACAGGGCGACACCGGGGAGCTGTTTTTT. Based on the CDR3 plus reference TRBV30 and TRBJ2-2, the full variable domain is SQTIHQWPATLVQPVGSPLSLECTVEGTSNPNLYWYRQAAGRGLQLLFYSVGIGQISSEVPQNLSASRPQDRQFILSSKKLLLSDSGFYLCASSPGQGDTGELFFGEGSRLTVL.

CDR3 coding DNA: TGTGCCAGCAGCCCCCGACTAGGAAACACCGGGGAGCTGTTTTTT. This sequence encodes CASSPRLGNTGELFF. This rearrangement joins TRBV7-2 to TRBJ2-2, with a weak D call TRBD2 (6 bases). Trimming took 5 bases from V and 2 from J, leaving 12 bases between them. Looked up from germline, CDR1 is SGHTA and CDR2 is FQGNSA. There are 15 residues in the CDR3.

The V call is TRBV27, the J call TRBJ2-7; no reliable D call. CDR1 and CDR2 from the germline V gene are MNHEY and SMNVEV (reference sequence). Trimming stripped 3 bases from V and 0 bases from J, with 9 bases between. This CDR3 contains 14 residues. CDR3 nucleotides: TGTGCCAGCAGTTTGAGTCCTAGCTCCTACGAGCAGTACTTC. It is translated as CASSLSPSSYEQYF.

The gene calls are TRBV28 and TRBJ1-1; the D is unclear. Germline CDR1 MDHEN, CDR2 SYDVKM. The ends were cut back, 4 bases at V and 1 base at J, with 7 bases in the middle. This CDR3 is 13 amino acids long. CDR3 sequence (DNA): TGTGCCAGCAGTTACCCATCGAACACTGAAGCTTTCTTT. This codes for CASSYPSNTEAFF.

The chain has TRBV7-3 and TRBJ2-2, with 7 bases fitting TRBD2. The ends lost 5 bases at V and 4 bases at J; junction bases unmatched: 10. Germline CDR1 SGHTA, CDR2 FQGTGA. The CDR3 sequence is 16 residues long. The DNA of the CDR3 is TGTGCCAGCAGCATACGAGCGGGGTCGGGCACCGGGGAGCTGTTTTTT. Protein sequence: CASSIRAGSGTGELFF.

CDR3 bases: TGTGCCAGCAGACCCCTCGCAGGGGCCCCGGGTAATGAAAAACTGTTTTTT. Translating gives CASRPLAGAPGNEKLFF. The V gene is TRBV27, the J gene TRBJ1-4; a weak D match, TRBD1 (6 bases). Deletions cut 6 bases from V and 4 bases from J, with 21 bases between. CDR3 length: 17 amino acids. Germline V gives CDR1 MNHEY, CDR2 SMNVEV (reference sequence). The full variable domain, rest sourced from reference TRBV27 and TRBJ1-4, is EAQVTQNPRYLITVTGKKLTVTCSQNMNHEYMSWYRQDPGLGLRQIYYSMNVEVTDKGDVPEGYKVSRKEKRNFPLILESPSPNQTSLYFCASRPLAGAPGNEKLFFGSGTQLSVL.

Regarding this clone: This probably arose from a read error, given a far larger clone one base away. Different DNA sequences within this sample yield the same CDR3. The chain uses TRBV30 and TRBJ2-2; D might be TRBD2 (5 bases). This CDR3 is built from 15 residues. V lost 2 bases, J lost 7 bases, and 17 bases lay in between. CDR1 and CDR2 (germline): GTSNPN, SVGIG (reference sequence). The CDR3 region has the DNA TGTGCCTGGAGTAGCGGAAGGGCCTCAGTCGGGGAGCTGTTTTTT. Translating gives CAWSSGRASVGELFF.

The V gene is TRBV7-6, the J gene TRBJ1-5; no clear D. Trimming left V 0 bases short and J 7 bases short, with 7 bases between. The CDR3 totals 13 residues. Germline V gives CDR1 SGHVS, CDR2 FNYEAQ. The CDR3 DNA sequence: TGTGCCAGCAGCTTAGCGTTCGGGCAGCCCCAGCATTTT. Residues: CASSLAFGQPQHF.

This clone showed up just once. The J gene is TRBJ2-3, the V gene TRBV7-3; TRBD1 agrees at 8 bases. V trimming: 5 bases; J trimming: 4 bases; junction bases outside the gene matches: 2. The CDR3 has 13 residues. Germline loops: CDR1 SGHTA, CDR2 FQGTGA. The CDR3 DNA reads TGTGCCAGCAGCCTGGGACAGGCAGATACGCAGTATTTT. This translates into CASSLGQADTQYF.

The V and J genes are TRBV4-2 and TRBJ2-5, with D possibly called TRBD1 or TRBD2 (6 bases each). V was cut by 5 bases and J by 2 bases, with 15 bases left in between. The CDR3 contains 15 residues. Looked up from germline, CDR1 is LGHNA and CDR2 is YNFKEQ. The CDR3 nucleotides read TGTGCCAGCAGCTTACCGGGGGCTGGTCAAGAGACCCAGTACTTC. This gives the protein CASSLPGAGQETQYF.

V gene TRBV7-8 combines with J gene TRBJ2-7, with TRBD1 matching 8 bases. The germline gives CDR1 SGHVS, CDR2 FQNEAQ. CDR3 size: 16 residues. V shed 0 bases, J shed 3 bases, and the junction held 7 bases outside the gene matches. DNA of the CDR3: TGTGCCAGCAGCTTAGCTTTATCTACAGGGGGCTACGAGCAGTACTTC. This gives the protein CASSLALSTGGYEQYF.

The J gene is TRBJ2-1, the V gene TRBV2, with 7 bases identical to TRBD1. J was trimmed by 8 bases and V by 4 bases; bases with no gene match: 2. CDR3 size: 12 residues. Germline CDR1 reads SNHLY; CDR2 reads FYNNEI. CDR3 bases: TGTGCCAGCAGTGGACAGGGTTATGAGCAGTTCTTC. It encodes CASSGQGYEQFF.

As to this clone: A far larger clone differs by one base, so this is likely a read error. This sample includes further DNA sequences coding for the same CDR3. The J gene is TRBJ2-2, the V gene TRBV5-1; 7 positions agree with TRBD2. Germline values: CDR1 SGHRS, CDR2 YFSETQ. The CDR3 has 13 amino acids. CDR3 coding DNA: TGCGCCAGCAGCCCAACGAGGGGAGGGGAGCTGTTCTTT. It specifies CASSPTRGGELFF.

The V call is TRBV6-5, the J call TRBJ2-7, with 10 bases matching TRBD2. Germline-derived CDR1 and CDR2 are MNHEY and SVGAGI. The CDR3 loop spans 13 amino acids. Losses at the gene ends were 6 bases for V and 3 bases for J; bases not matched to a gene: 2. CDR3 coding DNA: TGTGCCAGCAGCCGACTAGCGGGCTACGAGCAGTACTTC. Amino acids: CASSRLAGYEQYF.

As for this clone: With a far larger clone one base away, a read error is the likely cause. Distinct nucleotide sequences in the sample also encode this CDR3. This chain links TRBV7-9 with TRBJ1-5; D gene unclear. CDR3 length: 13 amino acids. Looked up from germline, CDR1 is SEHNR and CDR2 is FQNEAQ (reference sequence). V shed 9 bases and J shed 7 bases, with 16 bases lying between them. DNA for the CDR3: TGTGCCAGTAGCCCCCAAGGAGGGCAGCCCCAGCATTTT. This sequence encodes CASSPQGGQPQHF. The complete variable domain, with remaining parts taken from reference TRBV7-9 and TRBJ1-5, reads DTGVSQNPRHKITKRGQNVTFRCDPISEHNRLYWYRQTLGQGPEFLTYFQNEAQLEKSRLLSDRFSAERPKGSFSTLEIQRTEQGDSAMYLCASSPQGGQPQHFGDGTRLSIL.

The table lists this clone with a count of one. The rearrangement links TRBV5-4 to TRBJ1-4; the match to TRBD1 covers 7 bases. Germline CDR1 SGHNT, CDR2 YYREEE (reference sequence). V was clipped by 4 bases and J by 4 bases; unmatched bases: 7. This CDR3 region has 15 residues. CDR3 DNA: TGTGCCAGCAGCAGCTCCACAGGGGATAATGAAAAACTGTTTTTT. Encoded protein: CASSSSTGDNEKLFF.

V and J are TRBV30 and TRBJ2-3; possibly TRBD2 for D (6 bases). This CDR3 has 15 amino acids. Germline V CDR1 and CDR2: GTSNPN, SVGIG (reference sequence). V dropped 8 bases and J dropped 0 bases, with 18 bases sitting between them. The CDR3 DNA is TGTGCCGGCAAACTAGCCGCGGTTAGCACAGATACGCAGTATTTT. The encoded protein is CAGKLAAVSTDTQYF.

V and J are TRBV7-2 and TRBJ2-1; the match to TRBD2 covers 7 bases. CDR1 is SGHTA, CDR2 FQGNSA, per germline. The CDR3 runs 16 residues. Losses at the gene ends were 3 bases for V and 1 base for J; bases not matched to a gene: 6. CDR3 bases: TGTGCCAGCAGCTTTCTGCGGGAGCCTTCCTACAATGAGCAGTTCTTC. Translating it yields CASSFLREPSYNEQFF.

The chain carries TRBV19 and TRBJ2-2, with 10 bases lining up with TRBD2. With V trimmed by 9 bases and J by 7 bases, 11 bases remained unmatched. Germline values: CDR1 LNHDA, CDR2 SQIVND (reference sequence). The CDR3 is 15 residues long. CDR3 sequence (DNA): TGTGCCAGCTCAACTAGCGGGACGACCATCGGGGAGCTGTTTTTT. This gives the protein CASSTSGTTIGELFF.